These T cell receptor beta chains were read from a single sample in a study of blood T cell repertoires in COVID-19. The protocol was immunoSEQ multiplex PCR, while the TCRdb copy is restricted to in-frame clones and leaves out a portion. The sample lists about 210,000 clones, 80% to 90% occurring once. Sequencing was done on a sample of PBMCs or T cells enriched from blood (not recorded which). The receptors derive from a woman in her 40s with acute COVID-19. Both conserved end residues are part of each CDR3. Each record gives: D gene, V gene, J gene, clone size, CDR3 DNA, CDR3 protein. A D gene is named only where the DNA matches it firmly. The size entry is marked missing in some rows and otherwise reads once, few, many or a size class.

TRBD2	TRBV5-4	TRBJ2-5	NA	TGTGCCAGCAGCCTTCAGGCTGAGCTAGCGGGGGTGACCCAGTACTTC	CASSLQAELAGVTQYF
NA	TRBV11-2	TRBJ2-1	few	TGTGCCAGCAGCTGGAGTGGGGGCCCTTACAATGAGCAGTTCTTC	CASSWSGGPYNEQFF
NA	TRBV5-6	TRBJ2-1	NA	TGTGCCAGCAGCTTAACAGAGAGATACAATGAGCAGTTCTTC	CASSLTERYNEQFF
TRBD2	TRBV28	TRBJ2-7	NA	TGTGCCAGCAGTTTAGTGGGGGGGGTTTACGAGCAGTACTTC	CASSLVGGVYEQYF
NA	TRBV7-6	TRBJ1-3	once	TGTGCCAGCAGCTTAGGGAGAAACAGGGTCGGAAACACCATATATTTT	CASSLGRNRVGNTIYF
TRBD1	TRBV27	TRBJ2-3	NA	TGTGCCAGCAGTTCCCGACAGGGGAGAAGGCCAGATACGCAGTATTTT	CASSSRQGRRPDTQYF
NA	TRBV30	TRBJ2-5	NA	TGTGCCTGGAAGGAAAATAGCGCCTCACAAGAGACCCAGTACTTC	CAWKENSASQETQYF
TRBD2	TRBV3-1/TRBV3-2	TRBJ2-7	NA	TGTGCCAGCAGCTCAATAGCGGGAGGGGTATACTACGAGCAGTACTTC	CASSSIAGGVYYEQYF
NA	TRBV9	TRBJ2-1	NA	TGTGCCAGCAAAAGAGGGGGTGGGAATGAGCAGTTCTTC	CASKRGGGNEQFF
NA	TRBV18	TRBJ2-1	once	TGTGCCAGCAGCCGACAGGATGACCCCAATGAGCAGTTCTTC	CASSRQDDPNEQFF
TRBD1	TRBV27	TRBJ2-7	NA	TGTGCCAGCGGGCGGGGCAGGGGGCGCCTCGAGCAGTACTTC	CASGRGRGRLEQYF
NA	TRBV5-5	TRBJ2-3	once	TGTGCCAGCAGCCAACTACGTAGTGACACAGATACGCAGTATTTT	CASSQLRSDTDTQYF
NA	TRBV19	TRBJ2-1	NA	TGTGCCAGTACATGGGGTAGGGGCGGCAATGAGCAGTTCTTC	CASTWGRGGNEQFF
TRBD2	TRBV9	TRBJ2-1	NA	TGTGCCAGCAGCCCCAGACTAGCCTCTGAGATCGATGAGCAGTTCTTC	CASSPRLASEIDEQFF
NA	TRBV7-6	TRBJ2-3	NA	TGTGCCAGCAGCTTTGGTGGGGGCAGGGGAACGGATACGCAGTATTTT	CASSFGGGRGTDTQYF
NA	TRBV6-5	TRBJ1-5	NA	TGTGCCAGCAGCCAACAGAGGGAACAGCCCCAGCATTTT	CASSQQREQPQHF
NA	TRBV7-2	TRBJ1-5	once	TGTGCCAGCAGCTTAGGCCGGACGGGGGTGGGTAGTCAGCCCCAGCATTTT	CASSLGRTGVGSQPQHF
NA	TRBV7-3	TRBJ2-1	few	TGTGCCAGCAGCTCCCGGGATTTCAATGAGCAGTTCTTC	CASSSRDFNEQFF
NA	TRBV19	TRBJ2-2	NA	TGTGCCAGTAGTATCCAGGACACCGGGGAGCTGTTTTTT	CASSIQDTGELFF
NA	TRBV28	TRBJ1-1	once	TGTGCCAGCAGTTCCGGAGACCCCTACAAGGAGATGAACACTGAAGCTTTCTTT	CASSSGDPYKEMNTEAFF
TRBD1	TRBV7-9	TRBJ2-1	NA	TGTGCCAGCAGCTTCCCAACCCGGACAGGGGGTAACGCGGAACAGTTCTTC	CASSFPTRTGGNAEQFF
NA	TRBV7-6	TRBJ1-5	once	TGTGCCAGCAGCTTCTCGGGCGGGAGCAATCAGCCCCAGCATTTT	CASSFSGGSNQPQHF
TRBD2	TRBV28	TRBJ2-1	NA	TGTGCCAGCAGTTTAGGGGGGGGCTCCTACAATGAGCAGTTCTTC	CASSLGGGSYNEQFF
NA	TRBV3-1/TRBV3-2	TRBJ1-2	NA	TGTGCCAGCAGCCAACTCGACGGGAACTATGGCTACACCTTC	CASSQLDGNYGYTF
TRBD1	TRBV27	TRBJ1-1	NA	TGTGCCAGCAGTTTAGACAGGGCCATGAACACTGAAGCTTTCTTT	CASSLDRAMNTEAFF
TRBD1	TRBV7-9	TRBJ1-3	NA	TGTGCCAGCAGCATGGACAGGCCGTCTGGAAACACCATATATTTT	CASSMDRPSGNTIYF
TRBD2	TRBV7-2	TRBJ2-1	NA	TGTGCCAGCAGCTTAGCGGGGGGCGGGAGGGCCCGCAATGAGCAGTTCTTC	CASSLAGGGRARNEQFF
NA	TRBV7-6	TRBJ2-3	NA	TGTGCCAGCAGCGCCTACAGTCAAGTGACAGATACGCAGTATTTT	CASSAYSQVTDTQYF
NA	TRBV30	TRBJ1-5	NA	TGTGCCTGGAGTTTCGGGGGCAATCAGCCCCAGCATTTT	CAWSFGGNQPQHF
NA	TRBV10-3	TRBJ2-1	NA	TGTGCCATCAGTGAGAGGAGTCGGAACAATGAGCAGTTCTTC	CAISERSRNNEQFF
TRBD1	TRBV19	TRBJ1-1	NA	TGTGCCAGTAGTATTGGGACAGGGGCCACTGAAGCTTTCTTT	CASSIGTGATEAFF
NA	TRBV20-1	TRBJ2-2	NA	TGCAGTGCTAGAGCAGGGGTGCATCAGTTTTTT	CSARAGVHQFF
NA	TRBV6-4	TRBJ2-1	once	TGTGCCAGCATAAGAAAAGGGGGGGGCTCCTACAATGAGCAGTTCTTC	CASIRKGGGSYNEQFF
NA	TRBV6-2/TRBV6-3	TRBJ2-2	NA	TGTGCCAGCAGACCTCAGTACAGCGGGGAGCTGTTTTTT	CASRPQYSGELFF
TRBD2	TRBV3-1/TRBV3-2	TRBJ2-7	few	TGTGCCAGCAGCCTTCTAGCGGGAGCGTCATACGAGCAGTACTTC	CASSLLAGASYEQYF
TRBD2	TRBV13	TRBJ2-1	NA	TGTGCCAGCAGCCGCGGCGGGACTAGCGGGATCTATGAGCAGTTCTTC	CASSRGGTSGIYEQFF
TRBD2	TRBV7-2	TRBJ2-1	NA	TGTGCCAGCAGCTATAAGGGCGGGACTAACCACAATGAGCAGTTCTTC	CASSYKGGTNHNEQFF
TRBD1	TRBV10-3	TRBJ2-7	NA	TGTGCCATCAGTGATCCGGGACAGGGGGCCTCTGAGCAGTACTTC	CAISDPGQGASEQYF
TRBD1	TRBV19	TRBJ2-1	NA	TGTGCCAGTACGGACAGGGGAGGCAATGAGCAGTTCTTC	CASTDRGGNEQFF
NA	TRBV2	TRBJ2-7	NA	TGTGCCAGCAGTGAAGTGAAACAGACGTTGACCTACGAGCAGTACTTC	CASSEVKQTLTYEQYF
TRBD1	TRBV3-1/TRBV3-2	TRBJ1-5	NA	TGTGCCAGCAGCCAAGAATCAGGGGGTTACAATCAGCCCCAGCATTTT	CASSQESGGYNQPQHF
TRBD1	TRBV3-1/TRBV3-2	TRBJ2-3	once	TGTGCCAGCAGCCTGGGACAGTTCACAGATACGCAGTATTTT	CASSLGQFTDTQYF
TRBD2	TRBV15	TRBJ2-5	NA	TGTGCCACTACCCGGACTAGCGGAGCCCGAGCCCCAAGGACGGCCCAGTACTTC	CATTRTSGARAPRTAQYF
NA	TRBV19	TRBJ1-5	NA	TGTGCCAGTAGTATCGCCCGGGGGAATCAGCCCCAGCATTTT	CASSIARGNQPQHF
NA	TRBV21-1	TRBJ2-7	NA	TGTGCCAGCAGCAACTCTTTAGCGGGAGAGCCCTACGAGCAGTACTTC	CASSNSLAGEPYEQYF
NA	TRBV28	TRBJ1-5	NA	TGTGCCAGCGATCGGTCTCGGAATCAGCCCCAGCATTTT	CASDRSRNQPQHF
TRBD1	TRBV7-3	TRBJ1-2	NA	TGTGCCAGCAGCCCAGACAGGGCCAAGAACTATGGCTACACCTTC	CASSPDRAKNYGYTF
NA	TRBV3-1/TRBV3-2	TRBJ2-3	NA	TGTGCCAGCAGCCATAACCACCTTAGAGATACGCAGTATTTT	CASSHNHLRDTQYF
NA	TRBV5-1	TRBJ2-5	NA	TGCGCCAGCAGCTTGGGAGGACAGCCTATGGAGACCCAGTACTTC	CASSLGGQPMETQYF